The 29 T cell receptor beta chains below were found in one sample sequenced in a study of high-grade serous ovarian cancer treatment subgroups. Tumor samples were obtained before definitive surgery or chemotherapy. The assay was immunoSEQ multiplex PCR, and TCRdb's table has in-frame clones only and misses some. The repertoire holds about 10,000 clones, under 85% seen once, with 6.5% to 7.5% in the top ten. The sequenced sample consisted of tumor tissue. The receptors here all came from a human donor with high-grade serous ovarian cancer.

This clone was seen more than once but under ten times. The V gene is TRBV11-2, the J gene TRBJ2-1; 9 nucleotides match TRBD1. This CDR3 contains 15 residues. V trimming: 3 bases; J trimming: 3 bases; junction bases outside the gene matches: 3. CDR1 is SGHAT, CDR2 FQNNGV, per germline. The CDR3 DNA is TGTGCCAGCAGCTTCGTGGGACAGGGCTACAATGAGCAGTTCTTC. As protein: CASSFVGQGYNEQFF.

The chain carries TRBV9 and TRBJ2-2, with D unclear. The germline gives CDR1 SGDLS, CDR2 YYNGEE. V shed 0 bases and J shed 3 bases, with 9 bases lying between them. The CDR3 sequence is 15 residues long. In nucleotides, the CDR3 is TGTGCCAGCAGCGTAGCTCAGGCCGACACCGGGGAGCTGTTTTTT. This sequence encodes CASSVAQADTGELFF.

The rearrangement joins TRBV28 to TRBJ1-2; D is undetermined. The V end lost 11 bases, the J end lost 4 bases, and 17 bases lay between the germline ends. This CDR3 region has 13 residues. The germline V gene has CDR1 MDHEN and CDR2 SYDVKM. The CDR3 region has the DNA TGTGCCGCCCTTGAGCCGGCACCCTATGGCTACACCTTC. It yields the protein CAALEPAPYGYTF.

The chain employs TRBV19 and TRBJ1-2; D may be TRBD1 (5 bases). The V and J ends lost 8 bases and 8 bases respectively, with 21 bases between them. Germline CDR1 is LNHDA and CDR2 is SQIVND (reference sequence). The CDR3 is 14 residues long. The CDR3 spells CASSPLRDPRGYTF. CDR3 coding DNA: TGTGCCAGTTCTCCCCTCCGGGACCCTCGAGGCTACACCTTC. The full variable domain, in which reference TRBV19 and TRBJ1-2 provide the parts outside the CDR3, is DGGITQSPKYLFRKEGQNVTLSCEQNLNHDAMYWYRQDPGQGLRLIYYSQIVNDFQKGDIAEGYSVSREKKESFPLTVTSAQKNPTAFYLCASSPLRDPRGYTFGSGTRLTVV.

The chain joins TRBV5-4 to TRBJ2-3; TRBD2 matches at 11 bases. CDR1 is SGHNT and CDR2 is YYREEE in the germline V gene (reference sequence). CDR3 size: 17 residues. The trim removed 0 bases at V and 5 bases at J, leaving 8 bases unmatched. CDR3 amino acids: CASSLALAGGEGDTQYF. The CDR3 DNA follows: TGTGCCAGCAGCTTGGCGCTAGCGGGAGGCGAAGGAGATACGCAGTATTTT. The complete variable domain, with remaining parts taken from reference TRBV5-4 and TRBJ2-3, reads ETGVTQSPTHLIKTRGQQVTLRCSSQSGHNTVSWYQQALGQGPQFIFQYYREEENGRGNFPPRFSGLQFPNYSSELNVNALELDDSALYLCASSLALAGGEGDTQYFGPGTRLTVL.

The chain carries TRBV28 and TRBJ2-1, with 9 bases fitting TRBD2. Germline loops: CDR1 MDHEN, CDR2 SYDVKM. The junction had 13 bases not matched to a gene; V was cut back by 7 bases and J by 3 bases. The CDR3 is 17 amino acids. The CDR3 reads CASTSLIAGAIYNEQFF. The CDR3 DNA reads TGTGCCAGCACTTCTTTGATAGCGGGGGCAATCTACAATGAGCAGTTCTTC.

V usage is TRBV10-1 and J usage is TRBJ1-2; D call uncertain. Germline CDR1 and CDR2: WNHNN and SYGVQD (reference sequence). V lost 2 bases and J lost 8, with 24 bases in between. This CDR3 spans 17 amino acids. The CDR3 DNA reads TGCGCCAGCAGTGAGAGTCCGGCAGTAATATTATATGGGGGCTACACCTTC. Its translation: CASSESPAVILYGGYTF.

CDR3 DNA sequence: TGTGCCAGCAGTTTATCTGTCCAATGGACTAGCGGGAGTCGGGCTTCCTACAATGAGCAGTTCTTC. This translates into CASSLSVQWTSGSRASYNEQFF. This rearrangement joins TRBV28 to TRBJ2-1; 13 bases are shared with TRBD2. Trimming cost V 1 base and J 1 base; bases outside gene matches: 16. Germline CDR1 reads MDHEN; CDR2 reads SYDVKM. The CDR3 is 22 residues long.

The CDR3 region is CASSLDRVSHEQYF. The CDR3 DNA reads TGTGCCAGCAGCTTGGACAGGGTATCCCACGAGCAGTACTTC. The chain couples TRBV5-4 to TRBJ2-7; D might be TRBD1 (6 bases). The CDR3 has 14 amino acids. CDR1 and CDR2 (germline): SGHNT, YYREEE (reference sequence). The V gene lost 0 bases and the J gene lost 5 bases, with 12 bases spanning the gap.

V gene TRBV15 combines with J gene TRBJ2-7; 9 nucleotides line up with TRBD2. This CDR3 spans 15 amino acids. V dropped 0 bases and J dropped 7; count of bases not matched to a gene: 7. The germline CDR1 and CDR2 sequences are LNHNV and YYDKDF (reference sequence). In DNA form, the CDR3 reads TGTGCCACCAGCAGAGATACGAGCGGGGGGCAGGAGCAGTACTTC. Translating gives CATSRDTSGGQEQYF.

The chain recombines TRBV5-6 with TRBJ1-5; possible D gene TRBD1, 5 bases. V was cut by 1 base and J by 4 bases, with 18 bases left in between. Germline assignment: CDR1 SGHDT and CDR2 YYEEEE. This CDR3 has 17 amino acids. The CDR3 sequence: CASSLFSGPLGNQPQHF. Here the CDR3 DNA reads TGTGCCAGCAGCTTGTTCTCGGGGCCTTTGGGTAATCAGCCCCAGCATTTT.

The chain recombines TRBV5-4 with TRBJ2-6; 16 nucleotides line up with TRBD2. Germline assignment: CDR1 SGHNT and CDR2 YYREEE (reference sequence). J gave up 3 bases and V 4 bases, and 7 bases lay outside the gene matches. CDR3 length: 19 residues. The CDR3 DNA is TGTGCCAGCAGCCCCCCGGGACTAGCGGGAGGGGGTGGGGCCAACGTCCTGACTTTC. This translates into CASSPPGLAGGGGANVLTF.

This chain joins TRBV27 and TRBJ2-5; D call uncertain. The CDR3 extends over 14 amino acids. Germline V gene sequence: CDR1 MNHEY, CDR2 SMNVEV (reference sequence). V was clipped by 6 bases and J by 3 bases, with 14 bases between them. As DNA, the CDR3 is TGTGCCAGCAGCCCCTATGCTGGGAAAGAGACCCAGTACTTC. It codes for CASSPYAGKETQYF.

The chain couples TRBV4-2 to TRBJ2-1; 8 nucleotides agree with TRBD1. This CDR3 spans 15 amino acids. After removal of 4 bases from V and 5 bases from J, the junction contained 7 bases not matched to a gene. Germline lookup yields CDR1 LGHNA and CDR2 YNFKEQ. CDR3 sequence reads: CASSRGTGGNNEQFF. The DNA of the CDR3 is TGTGCCAGCAGCCGAGGAACAGGGGGAAACAATGAGCAGTTCTTC.

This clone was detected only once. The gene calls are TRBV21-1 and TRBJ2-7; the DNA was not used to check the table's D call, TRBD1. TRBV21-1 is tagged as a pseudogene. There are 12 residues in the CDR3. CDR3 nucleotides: TGTGCCAGCCAAAGGGGTTCCTACGAGCAGTACTTC. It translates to CASQRGSYEQYF.

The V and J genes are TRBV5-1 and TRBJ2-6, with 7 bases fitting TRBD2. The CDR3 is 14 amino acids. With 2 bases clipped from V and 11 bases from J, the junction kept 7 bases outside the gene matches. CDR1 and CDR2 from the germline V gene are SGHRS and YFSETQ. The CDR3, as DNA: TGCGCCAGCAGCTTTGAGGGAGGGGTATACGTCCTGACTTTC. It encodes CASSFEGGVYVLTF. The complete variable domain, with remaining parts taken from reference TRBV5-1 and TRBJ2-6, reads KAGVTQTPRYLIKTRGQQVTLSCSPISGHRSVSWYQQTPGQGLQFLFEYFSETQRNKGNFPGRFSGRQFSNSRSEMNVSTLELGDSALYLCASSFEGGVYVLTFGAGSRLTVL.

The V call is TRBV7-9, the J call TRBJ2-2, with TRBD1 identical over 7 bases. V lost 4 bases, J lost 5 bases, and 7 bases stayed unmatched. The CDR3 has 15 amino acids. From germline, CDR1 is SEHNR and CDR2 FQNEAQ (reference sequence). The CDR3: CASSYWTGPTGELFF. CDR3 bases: TGTGCCAGCAGCTACTGGACAGGCCCAACCGGGGAGCTGTTTTTT.

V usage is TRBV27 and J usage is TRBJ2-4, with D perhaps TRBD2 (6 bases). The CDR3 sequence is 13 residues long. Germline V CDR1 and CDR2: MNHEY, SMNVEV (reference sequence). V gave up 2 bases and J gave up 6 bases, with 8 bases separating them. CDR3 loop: CASSLLGGNIQYF. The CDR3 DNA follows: TGTGCCAGCAGTTTACTGGGGGGAAACATTCAGTACTTC.

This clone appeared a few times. CDR3 nucleotides: TGTGCCAGCAGCTTAGATCATGGGGTTTCCTACGAGCAGTACTTC. This encodes CASSLDHGVSYEQYF. The chain carries TRBV11-3 and TRBJ2-7; D unresolved. Trimming left V 0 bases short and J 1 base short, with 10 bases between. The CDR3 has 15 amino acids. Germline loops: CDR1 SGHNT, CDR2 YENEEA.

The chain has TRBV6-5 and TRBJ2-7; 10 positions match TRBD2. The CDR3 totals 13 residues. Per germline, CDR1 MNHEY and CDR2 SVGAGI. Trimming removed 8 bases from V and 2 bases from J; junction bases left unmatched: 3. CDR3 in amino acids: CASQREGTYEQYF. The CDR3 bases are TGTGCCAGCCAGCGGGAGGGCACCTACGAGCAGTACTTC.

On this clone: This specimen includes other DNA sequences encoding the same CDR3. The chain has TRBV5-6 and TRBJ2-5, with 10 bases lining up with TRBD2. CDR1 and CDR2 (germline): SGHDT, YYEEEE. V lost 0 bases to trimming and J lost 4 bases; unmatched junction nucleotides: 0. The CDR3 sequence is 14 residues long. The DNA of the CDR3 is TGTGCCAGCAGCTTGGGACTAGCGGGAGAGACCCAGTACTTC. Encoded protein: CASSLGLAGETQYF.

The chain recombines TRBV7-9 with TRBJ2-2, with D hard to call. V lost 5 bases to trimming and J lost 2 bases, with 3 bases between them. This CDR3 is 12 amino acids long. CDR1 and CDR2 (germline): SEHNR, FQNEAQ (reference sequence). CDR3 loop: CASSRNTGELFF. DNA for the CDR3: TGTGCCAGCAGCCGAAACACCGGGGAGCTGTTTTTT.

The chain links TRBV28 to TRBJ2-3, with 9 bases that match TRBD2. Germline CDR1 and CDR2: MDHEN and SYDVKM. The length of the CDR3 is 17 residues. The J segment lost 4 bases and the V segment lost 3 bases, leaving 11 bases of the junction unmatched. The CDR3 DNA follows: TGTGCCAGCAGTTTTCGGATTGGCGGGAGGGCCCCAGATACGCAGTATTTT. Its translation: CASSFRIGGRAPDTQYF.

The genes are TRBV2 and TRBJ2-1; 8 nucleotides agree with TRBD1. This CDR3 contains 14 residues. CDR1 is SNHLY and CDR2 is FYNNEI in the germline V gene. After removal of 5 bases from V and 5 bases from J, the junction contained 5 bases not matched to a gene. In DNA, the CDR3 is TGTGCCAGCAGTCCTCAGGGGGCCCACAATGAGCAGTTCTTC. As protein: CASSPQGAHNEQFF.

The CDR3 loop reads CASSPGLGETQYF. The CDR3 bases are TGTGCCAGCTCACCAGGACTAGGAGAGACCCAGTACTTC. The chain carries TRBV18 and TRBJ2-5; 7 nucleotides line up with TRBD2. This CDR3 spans 13 amino acids. The germline gives CDR1 KGHSH, CDR2 LQKENI. Losses at the gene ends were 2 bases for V and 4 bases for J; bases not matched to a gene: 1.

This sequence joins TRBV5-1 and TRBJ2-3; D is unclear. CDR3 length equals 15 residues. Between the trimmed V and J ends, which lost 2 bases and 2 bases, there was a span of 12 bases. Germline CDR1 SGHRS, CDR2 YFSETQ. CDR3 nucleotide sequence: TGCGCCAGCAGCTTAGGTAGCTCAGACACAGATACGCAGTATTTT. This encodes CASSLGSSDTDTQYF.

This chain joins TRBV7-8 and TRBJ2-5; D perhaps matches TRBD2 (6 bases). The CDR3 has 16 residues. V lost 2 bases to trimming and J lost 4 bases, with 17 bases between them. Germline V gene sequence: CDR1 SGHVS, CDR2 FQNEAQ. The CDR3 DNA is TGTGCCAGCAGCTTAACAGGAGGGTCCGCCCGAGAGACCCAGTACTTC. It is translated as CASSLTGGSARETQYF.

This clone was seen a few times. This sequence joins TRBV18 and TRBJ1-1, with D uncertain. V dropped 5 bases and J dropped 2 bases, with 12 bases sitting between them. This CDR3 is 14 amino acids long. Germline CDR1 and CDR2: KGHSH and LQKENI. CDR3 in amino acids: CASSVQVDNTEAFF. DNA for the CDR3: TGTGCCAGCTCAGTGCAGGTCGATAACACTGAAGCTTTCTTT.

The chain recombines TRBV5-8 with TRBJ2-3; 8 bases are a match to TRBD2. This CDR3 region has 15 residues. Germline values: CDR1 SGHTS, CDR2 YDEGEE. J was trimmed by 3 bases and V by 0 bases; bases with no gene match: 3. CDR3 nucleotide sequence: TGTGCCAGCAGCTTGGGTAGCGGGATGACAGATACGCAGTATTTT. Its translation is CASSLGSGMTDTQYF.